This TCR beta chain was retrieved from a study of cytomegalovirus exposure and HLA in healthy donors. Whole-study findings and limits: Later on, a genetic analysis was performed. It linked a missense variant in DCLRE1C with V- and J-gene trimming of TCR beta.

Germline CDR1 MGHRA, CDR2 YSYEKL. There are 15 residues in the CDR3. The V and J ends lost 1 base and 7 bases respectively, with 13 bases between them. In the PCR, 60 Vbeta and 13 Jbeta primers were used. Libraries were prepared by immunoSEQ multiplex PCR; TCRdb keeps only in-frame clonotypes and omits some of them. The repertoire includes approximately 210,000 clones, more than 75% of them detected once, and roughly 1.8% sits in the top ten. Comment on this clone: The antigen is undetermined.

V and J are TRBV4-1 and TRBJ2-2, with a tentative D call TRBD2 (6 bases). The receptor comes from a woman under 30 in good health and CMV-seronegative. Source material: PBMCs. CDR3 protein: CASSQGGTVIGELFF. CDR3 bases: TGCGCCAGCAGCCAAGGCGGGACGGTAATCGGGGAGCTGTTTTTT.